The T cell receptor (beta chain) described here comes from a study of CD8 T cells in ankylosing spondylitis. Findings and limits, study-wide: Ankylosing spondylitis blood appeared to carry a characteristic TCR beta motif of seven to nine highly homologous variants. Significant enrichment of disease-linked clones was reportedly seen in matched ankylosing spondylitis synovial fluid.

Comments on this clonotype: What it recognizes is unknown.

Looked up from germline, CDR1 is SGHAT and CDR2 is FQNNGV. J was trimmed by 7 bases and V by 5 bases; bases with no gene match: 9. CDR3 length equals 15 residues. From the 5' RACE reads, TCRdb called clonotypes with MiXCR, one entry per CDR3 protein. The sample lists hundreds of thousands of distinct CDR3 sequences, approximately 11% occurring once. V and J are TRBV11-2 and TRBJ2-1, with TRBD1 matching over 9 bases. The TCR sequence derives from a male donor with ankylosing spondylitis. The sequenced sample was blood, either unsorted or a sorted T cell fraction (not recorded which). The CDR3 DNA sequence: TGTGCCAGCAGCCCCGGACAGGGGTGGGAGAATGAGCAGTTCTTC. As protein: CASSPGQGWENEQFF.